This T cell receptor beta chain was sequenced during a study of blood T cells in healthy people across ages. Study observations and caveats: Comparison with aged donors showed that long-lived donors had more naive CD4+ cells and higher diversity. Investigators treated diversity estimates from one million T cells as underestimates.

On this clonotype: Antigen specificity is unknown.

This CDR3 spans 15 amino acids. Germline CDR1 is SGDLS and CDR2 is YYNGEE. Trimming stripped 3 bases from V and 3 bases from J, with 13 bases between. A J-beta primer mix and a sample-barcoded 5' primer were used in a second PCR of about 7 to 11 cycles. TCRdb reanalysed the 5' RACE reads using MiXCR and keeps one entry per CDR3 protein. The profile shows 700,000 or so distinct CDR3 sequences, about 43% of them singletons. The chain combines TRBV9 with TRBJ2-1, with D perhaps matching TRBD2 (7 bases). This clonotype was obtained from a man older than 75 in good health. The material sequenced was blood. CDR3 coding DNA: TGTGCCAGCAGCGCTTCGGGGGGCCTCTACAATGAGCAGTTCTTC. Its protein product is CASSASGGLYNEQFF. Using reference TRBV9 and TRBJ2-1 for the parts outside the CDR3, the full variable domain is DSGVTQTPKHLITATGQRVTLRCSPRSGDLSVYWYQQSLDQGLQFLIQYYNGEERAKGNILERFSAQQFPDLHSELNLSSLELGDSALYFCASSASGGLYNEQFFGPGTRLTVL.